This entry concerns a single T cell receptor (beta chain). Its antigen is not identified. A much larger clone is a single base away; this may be a read error. The data belong to a study of T cell repertoires in cytomegalovirus infection. This CDR3 is built from 18 residues. V shed 7 bases and J 0 bases; nucleotides not matched to a gene: 11. From germline, CDR1 is SGHVS and CDR2 FNYEAQ. A single record per CDR3 protein comes from TCRdb applying MiXCR to the reads. Here the sample spans roughly 990,000 distinct CDR3 sequences, roughly 30% being singletons. V gene TRBV7-6 combines with J gene TRBJ2-1; 11 bases match TRBD2. Material: cultured CD8+ T cells from PBMCs, obtained from culture after CMV antigen stimulation. This receptor was taken from a human donor in good health (CMV status not recorded). Some clones in this sample may be carry-over from other donors' samples. In DNA, the CDR3 is TGTGCCAGCAACGATAGCGGGGGGGTACTTAGCTCCTACAATGAGCAGTTCTTC. This gives the protein CASNDSGGVLSSYNEQFF.